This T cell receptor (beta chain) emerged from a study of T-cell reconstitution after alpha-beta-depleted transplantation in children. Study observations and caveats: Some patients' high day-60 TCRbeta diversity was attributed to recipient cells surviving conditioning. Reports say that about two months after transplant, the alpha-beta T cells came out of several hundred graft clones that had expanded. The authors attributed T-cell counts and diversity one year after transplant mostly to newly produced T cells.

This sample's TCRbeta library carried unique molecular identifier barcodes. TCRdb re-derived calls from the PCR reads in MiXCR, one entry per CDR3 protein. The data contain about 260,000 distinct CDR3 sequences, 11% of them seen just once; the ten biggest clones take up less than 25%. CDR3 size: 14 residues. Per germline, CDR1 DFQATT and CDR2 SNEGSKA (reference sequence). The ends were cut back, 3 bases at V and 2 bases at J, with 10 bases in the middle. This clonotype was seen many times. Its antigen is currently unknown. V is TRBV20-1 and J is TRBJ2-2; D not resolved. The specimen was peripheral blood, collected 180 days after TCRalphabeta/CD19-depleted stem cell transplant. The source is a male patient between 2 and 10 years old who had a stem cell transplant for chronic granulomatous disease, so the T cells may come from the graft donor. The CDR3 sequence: CSASHPRNTGELFF. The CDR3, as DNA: TGCAGTGCTAGTCATCCCCGAAACACCGGGGAGCTGTTTTTT.